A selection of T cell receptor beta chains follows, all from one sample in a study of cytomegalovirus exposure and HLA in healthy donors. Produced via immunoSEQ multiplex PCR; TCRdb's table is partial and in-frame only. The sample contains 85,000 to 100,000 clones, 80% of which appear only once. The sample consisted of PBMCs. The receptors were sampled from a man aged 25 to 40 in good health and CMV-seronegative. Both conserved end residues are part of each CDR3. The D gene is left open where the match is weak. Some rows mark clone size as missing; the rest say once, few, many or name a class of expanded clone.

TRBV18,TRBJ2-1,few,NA,TGTGCCAGCTCACCACGTGCGGGGACTCTCCGGAATGAGCAGTTCTTC,CASSPRAGTLRNEQFF
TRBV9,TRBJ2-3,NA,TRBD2,TGTGCCAGCAGCGTAGGGAGCGGGGGTCCAGATACGCAGTATTTT,CASSVGSGGPDTQYF
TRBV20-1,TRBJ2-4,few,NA,TGCAGTGCTAGCCCGAAAAACATTCAGTACTTC,CSASPKNIQYF
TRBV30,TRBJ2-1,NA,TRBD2,TGTGCCTTGCCGAGCGGGAGTAGGAATGAGCAGTTCTTC,CALPSGSRNEQFF
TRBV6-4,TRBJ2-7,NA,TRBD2,TGTGCCAGCAGTGAACTAGCGGAGAAACCCCAGTACTTC,CASSELAEKPQYF
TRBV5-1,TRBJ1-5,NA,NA,TGCGCCAGCAGCACTGGGGCAGGAAATCAGCCCCAGCATTTT,CASSTGAGNQPQHF
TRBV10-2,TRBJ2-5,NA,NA,TGCGCCAGCATTATGTCGGGTCAGCCTGGGGAGACCCAGTACTTC,CASIMSGQPGETQYF
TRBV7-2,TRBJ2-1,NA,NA,TGTGCCAGCAGCTTAGCCACGGATGAGCAGTTCTTC,CASSLATDEQFF
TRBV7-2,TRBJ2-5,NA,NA,TGTGCCAGCAGCGTCGACAGACAAGAGACCCAGTACTTC,CASSVDRQETQYF
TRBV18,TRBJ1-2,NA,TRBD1,TGTGCCAGCTCACCCGGGACAGGCCTCTATGGCTACACCTTC,CASSPGTGLYGYTF
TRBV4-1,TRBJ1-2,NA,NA,TGCGCCAGCAGCCGCAGAATGCAGGGAGGGGAGCATGGCTACACCTTC,CASSRRMQGGEHGYTF
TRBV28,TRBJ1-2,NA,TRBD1,TGTGCCAGCAGTCCAGGGGGTGGCAGCTCTTTTGGCAACTATGGCTACACCTTC,CASSPGGGSSFGNYGYTF
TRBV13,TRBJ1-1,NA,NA,TGTGCCAGCAGCTTAGCCGGAGGGGTCATGAACACTGAAGCTTTCTTT,CASSLAGGVMNTEAFF
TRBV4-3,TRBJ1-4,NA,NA,TGCGCCAGCAGCCAAGGGGAGGGGTATGCGAATGAAAAACTGTTTTTT,CASSQGEGYANEKLFF
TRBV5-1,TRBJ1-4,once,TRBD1,TGCGCCAGCAGCTTTTACAGGGGGCCGGGGGGGGAACTGTTTTTT,CASSFYRGPGGELFF
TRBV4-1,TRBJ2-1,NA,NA,TGCGCCAGCAGCCAAGTTTGGCCAGGGATCTACAATGAGCAGTTCTTC,CASSQVWPGIYNEQFF